Sequencing of this T cell receptor beta chain was carried out in a study of shared clonotypes between healthy human individuals. Study background: CD4 naive and memory got three plates each, CD8 naive two, CD8 memory one.

The table lists this clone with a count of one. Its specificity is not known. This CDR3 region has 15 residues. CDR1 is MGHRA, CDR2 YSYEKL, per germline. V gave up 4 bases and J gave up 2 bases, with 14 bases separating them. Regarding the study as a whole: Shared across four donors were 4% to 6% of the naive CD4 clonotypes. Non-shared clonotypes had lower generation probabilities than those shared by all four donors.

Execution of the assay was at deep level. Using immunoSEQ multiplex PCR, the repertoire was profiled, and TCRdb retains in-frame clones only, with some absent. The sample lists some 2.1 million clones; 85% to 95% were seen once. The chain joins TRBV4-1 to TRBJ1-2, with D unresolved. This TCR came from a man between 18 and 35 years old in good health. The sample consisted of naive CD4+ T cells sorted from blood. Indicated subset: CD45RA+ positively selected. The CDR3 DNA is TGCGCCAGCAGCCGTCGGCCCCCACCGAACTATGGCTACACCTTC. The encoded protein is CASSRRPPPNYGYTF.